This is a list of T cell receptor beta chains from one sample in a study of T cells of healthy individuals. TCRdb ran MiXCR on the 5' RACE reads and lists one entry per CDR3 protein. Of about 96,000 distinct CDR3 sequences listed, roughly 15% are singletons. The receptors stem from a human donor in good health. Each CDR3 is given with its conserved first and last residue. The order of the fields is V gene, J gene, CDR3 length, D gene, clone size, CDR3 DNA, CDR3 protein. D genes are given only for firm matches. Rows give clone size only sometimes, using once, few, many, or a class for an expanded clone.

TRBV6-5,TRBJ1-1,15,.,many,TGTGCCAGCAGTTCTTTGGGGCCGCCGAACACTGAAGCTTTCTTT,CASSSLGPPNTEAFF
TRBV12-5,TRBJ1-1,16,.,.,TGTGCTAGTGGTTTGGTAAGAGCGCGGGCAGCGTTTAAAGCTTTCTTT,CASGLVRARAAFKAFF
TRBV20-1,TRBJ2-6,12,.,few,TGCAGTGCCCAATCTGGGGCCAACGTCCTGACTTTC,CSAQSGANVLTF
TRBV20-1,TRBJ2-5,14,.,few,TGCAGTGCTAGAGAGCAGGGGTGGGGAGAGACCCAGTACTTC,CSAREQGWGETQYF
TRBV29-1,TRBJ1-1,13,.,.,TGCAGCACCTCGGGGGTTCGGGGCACTGAAGCTTTCTTT,CSTSGVRGTEAFF
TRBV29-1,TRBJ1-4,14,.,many,TGCAGCGTTGAAGGGGGAGCCGGTAATGAAAAACTGTTTTTT,CSVEGGAGNEKLFF
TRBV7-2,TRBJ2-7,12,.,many,TGTGCCAGCAGCCCAGGTAACGTTGGGCAGTACTTC,CASSPGNVGQYF
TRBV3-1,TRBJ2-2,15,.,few,TGTGCCAGCAGCCTACGACAGTTACGAGCCGGGGAGCTGTTTTTT,CASSLRQLRAGELFF
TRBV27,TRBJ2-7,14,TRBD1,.,TGTGCCAGCAGTTTGCGGGACAGGGCTCTCGAGCAGTACTTC,CASSLRDRALEQYF
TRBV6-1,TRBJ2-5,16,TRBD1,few,TGTGCCAGCAGTGGCCCGACACAGGGGTTTGAGGAGACCCAGTACTTC,CASSGPTQGFEETQYF
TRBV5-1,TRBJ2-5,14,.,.,TGCGCCAGCAGCTTGGGGCGACTGGAGGAGACCCAGTACTTC,CASSLGRLEETQYF
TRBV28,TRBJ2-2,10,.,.,TGTGCCAGCACCTTCGAGGAGCTGTTTTTT,CASTFEELFF
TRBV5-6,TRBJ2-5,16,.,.,TGTGCCAGCAGCTTCGGACTCTCCTGGGGTAAAGAGACCCAGTACTTC,CASSFGLSWGKETQYF
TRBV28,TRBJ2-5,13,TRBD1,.,TGTGCCAGCGTTGGGACAGTCCAAGAGACCCAGTACTTC,CASVGTVQETQYF
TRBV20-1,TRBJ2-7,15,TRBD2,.,TGCAGTGCTAGAGGGCTAGCGGGAGGGCATGACGAGCAGTACTTC,CSARGLAGGHDEQYF
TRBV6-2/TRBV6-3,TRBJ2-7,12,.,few,TGTGCCAGCAGTTATCACCCTACCGAGCAGTACTTC,CASSYHPTEQYF
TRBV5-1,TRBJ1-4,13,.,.,TGCGCCAGCAGTGCAGGGCCTAGGGAAAAACTGTTTTTT,CASSAGPREKLFF
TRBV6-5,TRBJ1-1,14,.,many,TGTGCCAGCAGTCCGTCGACAGCCTACACTGAAGCTTTCTTT,CASSPSTAYTEAFF
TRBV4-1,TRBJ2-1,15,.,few,TGCGCCAGCAGCCCCCGGGACTCAAACTACAATGAGCAGTTCTTC,CASSPRDSNYNEQFF
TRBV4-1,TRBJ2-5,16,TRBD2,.,TGCGCCAGCAGCCAATCAACGGGGGGGGGTCAGGAGACCCAGTACTTC,CASSQSTGGGQETQYF
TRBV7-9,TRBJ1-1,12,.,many,TGTGCCAGCAGCTTAGGTTTGTCTGAAGCTTTCTTT,CASSLGLSEAFF
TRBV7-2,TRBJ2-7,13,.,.,TGTGCCAGCAGCTTACGTCCCGAGTACGAGCAGTACTTC,CASSLRPEYEQYF
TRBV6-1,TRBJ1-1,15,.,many,TGTGCCAGCAGTGAAGCGCAGGAGCCGAACACTGAAGCTTTCTTT,CASSEAQEPNTEAFF
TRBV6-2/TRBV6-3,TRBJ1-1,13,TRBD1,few,TGTGCCAGCACCTTCACAGGGGCCACTGAAGCTTTCTTT,CASTFTGATEAFF
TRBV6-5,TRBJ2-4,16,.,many,TGTGCCAGCAGTCCCCGGACACCCCTAGCCAAAAACATTCAGTACTTC,CASSPRTPLAKNIQYF
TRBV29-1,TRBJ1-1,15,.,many,TGCAGCGTTGTCGATTCCGGGGGCAAGGACACTGAAGCTTTCTTT,CSVVDSGGKDTEAFF
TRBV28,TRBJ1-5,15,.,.,TGTGCCAGCAGTTTATGGCGGGGCTGGAATCAGCCCCAGCATTTT,CASSLWRGWNQPQHF
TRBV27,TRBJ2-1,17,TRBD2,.,TGTGCCAGCAGTTTCCTAGCGGGAGGGATCTCCTACAATGAGCAGTTCTTC,CASSFLAGGISYNEQFF
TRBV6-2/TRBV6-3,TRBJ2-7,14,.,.,TGTGCCAGCAGTTCACCGGGCTGGTCCTACGAGCAGTACTTC,CASSSPGWSYEQYF
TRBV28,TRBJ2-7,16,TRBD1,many,TGTGCCAGCAGCCGACATGCCGGGACAGGTACCTACGAGCAGTACTTC,CASSRHAGTGTYEQYF
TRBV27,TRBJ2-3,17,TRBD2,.,TGTGCCAGCAGTTTAAGGCTAGCGGGCGGGGTTGCAGATGCGCAGTATTTT,CASSLRLAGGVADAQYF
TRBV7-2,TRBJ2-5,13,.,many,TGTGCCAGCAGCATTGGAACACAAGAGACCCAGTACTTC,CASSIGTQETQYF
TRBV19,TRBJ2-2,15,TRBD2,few,TGTGCCAGTAGTATAGCTCGGACTAGTACCGGGGAGCTGTTTTTT,CASSIARTSTGELFF
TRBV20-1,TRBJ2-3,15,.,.,TGCAGTGCCATATCCCTTAGCGATATCACAGATACGCAGTATTTT,CSAISLSDITDTQYF
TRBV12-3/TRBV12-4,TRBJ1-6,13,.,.,TGTGCCAGCACCGACACCGCCAATTCACCCCTCCACTTT,CASTDTANSPLHF
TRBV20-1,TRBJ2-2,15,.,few,TGCAGTGCTCCTCACCGGGACAAGAACACCGGGGAGCTGTTTTTT,CSAPHRDKNTGELFF
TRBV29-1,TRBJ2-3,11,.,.,TGCAGCGCTTCCCAGTCGGATACGCAGTATTTT,CSASQSDTQYF
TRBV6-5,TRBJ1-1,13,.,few,TGTGCCAGCAGTGCGGACCCCGACACTGAAGCTTTCTTT,CASSADPDTEAFF
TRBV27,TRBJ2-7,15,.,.,TGTGCCAGCAGCTTGGTGACAGATAGCTCCTACGAGCAGTACTTC,CASSLVTDSSYEQYF
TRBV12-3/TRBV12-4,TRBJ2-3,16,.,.,TGTGCCAGCAGCCCCGTGAGGGACGAAAGCGAAGATACGCAGTATTTT,CASSPVRDESEDTQYF
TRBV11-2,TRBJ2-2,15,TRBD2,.,TGTGCCAGCATCCTTTCGGCGGGAGCAAGCGGGGAGCTGTTTTTT,CASILSAGASGELFF
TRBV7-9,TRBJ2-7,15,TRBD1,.,TGTGCCAGCGGACCCGGGACAGGGCCGTCCTACGAGCAGTACTTC,CASGPGTGPSYEQYF
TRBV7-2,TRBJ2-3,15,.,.,TGTGCCAGCAGCTTAGAAACGTTTAGCACAGATACGCAGTATTTT,CASSLETFSTDTQYF
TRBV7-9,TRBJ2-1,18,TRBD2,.,TGTGCCAGCAGCAAACGCTTAAGGGGGACTAGCGGGAGCCGGGAGCAGTTCTTC,CASSKRLRGTSGSREQFF
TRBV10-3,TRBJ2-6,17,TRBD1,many,TGTGCCATCAGCGCCGGGACAGGGACGTCTGGGGCCAACGTCCTGACTTTC,CAISAGTGTSGANVLTF
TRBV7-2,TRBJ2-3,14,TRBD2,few,TGTGCCAGCAGCTTGGGACTAGTAGCAGATACGCAGTATTTT,CASSLGLVADTQYF
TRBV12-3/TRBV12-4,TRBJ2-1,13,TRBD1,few,TGTGCCAGCAGTTCGACACAGGGGCTAGAGCAGTTCTTC,CASSSTQGLEQFF